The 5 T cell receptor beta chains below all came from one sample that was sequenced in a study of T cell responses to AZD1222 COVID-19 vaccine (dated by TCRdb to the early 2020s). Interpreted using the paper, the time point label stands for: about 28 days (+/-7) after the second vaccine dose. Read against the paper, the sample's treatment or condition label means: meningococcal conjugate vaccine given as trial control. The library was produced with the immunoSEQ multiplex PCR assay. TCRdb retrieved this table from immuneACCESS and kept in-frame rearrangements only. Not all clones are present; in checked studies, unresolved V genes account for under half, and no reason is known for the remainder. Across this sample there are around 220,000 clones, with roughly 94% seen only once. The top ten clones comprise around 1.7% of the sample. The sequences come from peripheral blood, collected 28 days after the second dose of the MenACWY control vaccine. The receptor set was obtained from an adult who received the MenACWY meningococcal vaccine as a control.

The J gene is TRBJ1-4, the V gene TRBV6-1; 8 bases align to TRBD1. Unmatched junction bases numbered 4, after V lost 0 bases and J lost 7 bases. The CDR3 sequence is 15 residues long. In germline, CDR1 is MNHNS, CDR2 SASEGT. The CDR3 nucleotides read TGTGCCAGCAGTGAAGCTAGGACAGGGAGTGAAAAACTGTTTTTT. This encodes CASSEARTGSEKLFF.

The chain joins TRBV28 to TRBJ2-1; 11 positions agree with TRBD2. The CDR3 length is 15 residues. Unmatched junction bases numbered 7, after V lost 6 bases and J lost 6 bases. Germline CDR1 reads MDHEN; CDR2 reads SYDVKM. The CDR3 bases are TGTGCCAGCAGCTTAGCGGGAGGGCCCCTCAATGAGCAGTTCTTC. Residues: CASSLAGGPLNEQFF.

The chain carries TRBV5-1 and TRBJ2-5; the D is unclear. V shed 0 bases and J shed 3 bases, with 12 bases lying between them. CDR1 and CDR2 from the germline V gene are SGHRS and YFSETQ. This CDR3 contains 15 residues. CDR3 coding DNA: TGCGCCAGCAGCTTGGCCCCCTTAGGTAAAGAGACCCAGTACTTC. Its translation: CASSLAPLGKETQYF. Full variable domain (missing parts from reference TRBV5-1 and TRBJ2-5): KAGVTQTPRYLIKTRGQQVTLSCSPISGHRSVSWYQQTPGQGLQFLFEYFSETQRNKGNFPGRFSGRQFSNSRSEMNVSTLELGDSALYLCASSLAPLGKETQYFGPGTRLLVL.

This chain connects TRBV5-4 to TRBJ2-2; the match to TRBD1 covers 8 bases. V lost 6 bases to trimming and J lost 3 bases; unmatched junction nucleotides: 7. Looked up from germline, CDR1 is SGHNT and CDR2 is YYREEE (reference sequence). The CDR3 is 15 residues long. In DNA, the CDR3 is TGTGCCAGCAACCAACAGACAGGGGACACCGGGGAGCTGTTTTTT. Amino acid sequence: CASNQQTGDTGELFF.

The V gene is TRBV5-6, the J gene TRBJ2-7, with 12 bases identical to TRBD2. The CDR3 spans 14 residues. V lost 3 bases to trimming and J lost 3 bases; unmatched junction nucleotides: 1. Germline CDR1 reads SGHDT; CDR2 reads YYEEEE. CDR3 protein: CASSSGLAGYEQYF. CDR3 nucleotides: TGTGCCAGCAGCTCGGGACTAGCGGGCTACGAGCAGTACTTC.